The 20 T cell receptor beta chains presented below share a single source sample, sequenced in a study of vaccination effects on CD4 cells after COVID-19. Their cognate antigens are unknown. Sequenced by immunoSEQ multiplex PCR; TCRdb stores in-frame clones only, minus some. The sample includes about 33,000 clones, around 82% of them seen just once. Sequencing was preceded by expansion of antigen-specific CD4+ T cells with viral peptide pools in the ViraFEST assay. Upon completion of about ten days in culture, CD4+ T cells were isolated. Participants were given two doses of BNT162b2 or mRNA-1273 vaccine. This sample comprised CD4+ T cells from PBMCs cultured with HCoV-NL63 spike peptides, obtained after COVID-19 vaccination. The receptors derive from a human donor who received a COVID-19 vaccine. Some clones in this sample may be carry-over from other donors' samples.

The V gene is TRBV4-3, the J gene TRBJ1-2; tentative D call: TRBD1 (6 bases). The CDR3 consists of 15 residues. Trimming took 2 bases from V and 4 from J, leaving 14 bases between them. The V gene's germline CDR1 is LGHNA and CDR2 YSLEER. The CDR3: CASSQRWTAFYGYTF. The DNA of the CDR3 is TGCGCCAGCAGCCAACGATGGACAGCATTCTATGGCTACACCTTC.

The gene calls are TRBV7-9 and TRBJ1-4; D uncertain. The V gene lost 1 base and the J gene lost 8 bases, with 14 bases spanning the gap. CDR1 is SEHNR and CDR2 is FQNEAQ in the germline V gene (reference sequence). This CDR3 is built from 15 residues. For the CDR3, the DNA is TGTGCCAGCAGCTTAGGTGGCGGGGTTAGCGAAAAACTGTTTTTT. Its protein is CASSLGGGVSEKLFF. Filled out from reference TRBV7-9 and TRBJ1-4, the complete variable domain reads DTGVSQNPRHKITKRGQNVTFRCDPISEHNRLYWYRQTLGQGPEFLTYFQNEAQLEKSRLLSDRFSAERPKGSFSTLEIQRTEQGDSAMYLCASSLGGGVSEKLFFGSGTQLSVL.

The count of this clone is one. The CDR3 DNA sequence: TGCGCCAGCAGCCAAGGGCAGGGGTTAGAAAAACTGTTTTTT. Protein sequence: CASSQGQGLEKLFF. J is TRBJ1-4 and V is TRBV4-3; D may be TRBD1 (6 bases). The CDR3 has 14 residues. CDR1 LGHNA and CDR2 YSLEER come from the germline V gene. Trimming removed 1 base from V and 8 bases from J, with 11 bases in between.

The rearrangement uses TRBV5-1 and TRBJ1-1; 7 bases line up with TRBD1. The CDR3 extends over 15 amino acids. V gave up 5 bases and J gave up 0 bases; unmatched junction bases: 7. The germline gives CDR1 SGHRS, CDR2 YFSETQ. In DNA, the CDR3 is TGCGCCAGCAGGCTACAGGGGCCCCTGAACACTGAAGCTTTCTTT. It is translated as CASRLQGPLNTEAFF. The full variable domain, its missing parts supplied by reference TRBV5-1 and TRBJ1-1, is KAGVTQTPRYLIKTRGQQVTLSCSPISGHRSVSWYQQTPGQGLQFLFEYFSETQRNKGNFPGRFSGRQFSNSRSEMNVSTLELGDSALYLCASRLQGPLNTEAFFGQGTRLTVV.

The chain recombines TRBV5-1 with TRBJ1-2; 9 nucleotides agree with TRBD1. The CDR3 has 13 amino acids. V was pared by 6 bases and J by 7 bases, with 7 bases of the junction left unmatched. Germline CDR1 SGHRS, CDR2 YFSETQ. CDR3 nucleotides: TGCGCCAGCAACCTGGGACAGGGCAGTGGCTACACCTTC. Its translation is CASNLGQGSGYTF.

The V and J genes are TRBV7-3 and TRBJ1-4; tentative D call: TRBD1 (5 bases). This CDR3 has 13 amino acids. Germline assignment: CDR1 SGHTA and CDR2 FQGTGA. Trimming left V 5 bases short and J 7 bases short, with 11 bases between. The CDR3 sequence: CASSGGVGEKLFF. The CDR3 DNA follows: TGTGCCAGCAGCGGAGGGGTGGGTGAAAAACTGTTTTTT.

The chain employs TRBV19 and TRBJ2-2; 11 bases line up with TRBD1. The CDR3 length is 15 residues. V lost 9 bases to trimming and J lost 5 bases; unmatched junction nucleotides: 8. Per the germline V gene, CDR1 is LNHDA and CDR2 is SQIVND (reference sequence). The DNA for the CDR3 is TGTGCCAGCCGTGCCGGACAGGGGGCGACCGGGGAGCTGTTTTTT. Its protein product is CASRAGQGATGELFF. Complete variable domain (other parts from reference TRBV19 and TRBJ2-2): DGGITQSPKYLFRKEGQNVTLSCEQNLNHDAMYWYRQDPGQGLRLIYYSQIVNDFQKGDIAEGYSVSREKKESFPLTVTSAQKNPTAFYLCASRAGQGATGELFFGEGSRLTVL.

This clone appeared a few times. The CDR3 region is CASRSDTSSYNSPLHF. CDR3 bases: TGTGCCAGCAGATCTGACACGAGCTCCTATAATTCACCCCTCCACTTT. This sequence joins TRBV6-6 and TRBJ1-6; no firm D call. CDR3 length equals 16 residues. The V end was cut by 6 bases, the J end by 0 bases, with 12 bases between. Germline assignment: CDR1 MNHNY and CDR2 SVGAGI (reference sequence).

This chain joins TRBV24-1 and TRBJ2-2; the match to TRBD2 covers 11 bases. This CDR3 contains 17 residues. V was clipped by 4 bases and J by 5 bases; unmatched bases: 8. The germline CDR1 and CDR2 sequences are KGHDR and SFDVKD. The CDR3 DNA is TGTGCCACCAGTGACTCCACTAGCGGGGGCTTAACCGGGGAGCTGTTTTTT. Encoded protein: CATSDSTSGGLTGELFF.

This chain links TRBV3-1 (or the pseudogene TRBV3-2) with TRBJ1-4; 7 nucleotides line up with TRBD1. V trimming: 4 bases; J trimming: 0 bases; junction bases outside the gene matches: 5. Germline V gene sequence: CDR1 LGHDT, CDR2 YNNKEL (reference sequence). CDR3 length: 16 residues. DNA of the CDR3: TGTGCCAGCAGCCGAGACAGGGCTGCAACTAATGAAAAACTGTTTTTT. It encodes CASSRDRAATNEKLFF.

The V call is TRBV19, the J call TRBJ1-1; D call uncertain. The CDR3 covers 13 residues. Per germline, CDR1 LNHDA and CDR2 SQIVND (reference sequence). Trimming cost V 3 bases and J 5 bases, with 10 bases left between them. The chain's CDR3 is CASSIRRGTEAFF. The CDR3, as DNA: TGTGCCAGTAGTATCAGACGCGGAACTGAAGCTTTCTTT. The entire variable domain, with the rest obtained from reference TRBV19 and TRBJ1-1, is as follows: DGGITQSPKYLFRKEGQNVTLSCEQNLNHDAMYWYRQDPGQGLRLIYYSQIVNDFQKGDIAEGYSVSREKKESFPLTVTSAQKNPTAFYLCASSIRRGTEAFFGQGTRLTVV.

The CDR3 nucleotides read TGCGCCAGCAGCTTGGGGGACAGGGGGAGTAATGAGCAGTTCTTC. Translation gives CASSLGDRGSNEQFF. This chain links TRBV5-1 with TRBJ2-1; 11 bases agree with TRBD1. From germline, CDR1 is SGHRS and CDR2 YFSETQ. V dropped 0 bases and J dropped 7; count of bases not matched to a gene: 3. CDR3 size: 15 residues.

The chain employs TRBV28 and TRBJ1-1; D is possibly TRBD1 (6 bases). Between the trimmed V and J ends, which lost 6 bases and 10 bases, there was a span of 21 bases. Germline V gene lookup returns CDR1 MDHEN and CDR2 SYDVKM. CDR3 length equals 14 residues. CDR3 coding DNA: TGTGCCAGCAGCCCCCCCTCACACCAGGGGCGAGCTTTCTTT. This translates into CASSPPSHQGRAFF.

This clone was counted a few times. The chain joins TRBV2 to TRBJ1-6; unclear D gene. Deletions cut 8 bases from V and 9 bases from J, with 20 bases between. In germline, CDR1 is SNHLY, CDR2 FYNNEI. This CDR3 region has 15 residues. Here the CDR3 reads CASYPRVGSGSPLHF. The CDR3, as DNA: TGTGCCAGCTACCCCCGGGTGGGTTCGGGTTCACCCCTCCACTTT.

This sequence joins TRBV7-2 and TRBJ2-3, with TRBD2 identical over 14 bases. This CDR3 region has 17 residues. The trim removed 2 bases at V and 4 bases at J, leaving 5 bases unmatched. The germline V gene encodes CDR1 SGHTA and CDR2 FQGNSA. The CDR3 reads CASSLRLAGGIADTQYF. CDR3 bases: TGTGCCAGCAGCTTAAGACTAGCGGGGGGGATCGCAGATACGCAGTATTTT.

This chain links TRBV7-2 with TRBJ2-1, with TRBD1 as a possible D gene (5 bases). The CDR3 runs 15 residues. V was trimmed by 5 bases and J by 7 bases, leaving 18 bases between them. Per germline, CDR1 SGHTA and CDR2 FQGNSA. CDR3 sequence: CASSPRGGAGNEQFF. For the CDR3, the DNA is TGTGCCAGCAGCCCACGTGGTGGGGCCGGGAATGAGCAGTTCTTC.

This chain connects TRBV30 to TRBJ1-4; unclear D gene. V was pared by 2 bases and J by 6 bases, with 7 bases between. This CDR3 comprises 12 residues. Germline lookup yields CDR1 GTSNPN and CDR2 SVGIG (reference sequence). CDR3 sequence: CAWSYSDEKLFF. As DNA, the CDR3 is TGTGCCTGGAGTTACAGCGATGAAAAACTGTTTTTT.

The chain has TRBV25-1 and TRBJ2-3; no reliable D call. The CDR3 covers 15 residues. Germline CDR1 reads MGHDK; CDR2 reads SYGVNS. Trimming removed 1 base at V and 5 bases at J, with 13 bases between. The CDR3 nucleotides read TGTGCCAGCAGTGAATCGGGTCTGAGAGGAGATACGCAGTATTTT. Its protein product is CASSESGLRGDTQYF.

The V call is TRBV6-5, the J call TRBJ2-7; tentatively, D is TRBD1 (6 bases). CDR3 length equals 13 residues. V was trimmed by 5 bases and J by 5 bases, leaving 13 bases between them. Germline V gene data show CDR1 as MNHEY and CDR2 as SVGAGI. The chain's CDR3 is CASSRSGVHEQYV. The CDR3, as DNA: TGTGCCAGCAGTCGTTCAGGGGTGCACGAGCAGTACGTC.

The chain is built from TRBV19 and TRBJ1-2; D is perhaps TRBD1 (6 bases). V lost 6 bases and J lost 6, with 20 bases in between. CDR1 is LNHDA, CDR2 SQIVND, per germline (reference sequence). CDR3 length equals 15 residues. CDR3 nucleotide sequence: TGTGCCAGTAGCACTAATGGACAGAGGGTCGATGGCTACACCTTC. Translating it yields CASSTNGQRVDGYTF.